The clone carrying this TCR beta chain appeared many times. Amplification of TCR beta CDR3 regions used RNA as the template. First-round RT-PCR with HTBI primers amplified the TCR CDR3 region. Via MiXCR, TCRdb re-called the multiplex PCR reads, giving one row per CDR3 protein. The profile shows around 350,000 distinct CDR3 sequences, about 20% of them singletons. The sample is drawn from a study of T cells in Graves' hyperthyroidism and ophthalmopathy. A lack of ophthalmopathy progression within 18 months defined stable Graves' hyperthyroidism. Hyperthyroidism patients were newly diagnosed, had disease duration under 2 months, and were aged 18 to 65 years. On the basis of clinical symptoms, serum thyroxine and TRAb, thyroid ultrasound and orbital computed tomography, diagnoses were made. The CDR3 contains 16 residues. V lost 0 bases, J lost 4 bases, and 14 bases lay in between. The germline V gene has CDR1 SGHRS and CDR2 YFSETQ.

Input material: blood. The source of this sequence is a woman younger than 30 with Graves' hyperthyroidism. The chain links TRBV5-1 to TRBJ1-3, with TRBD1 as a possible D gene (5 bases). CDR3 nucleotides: TGCGCCAGCAGCTTGGAAGGGGAATTGTCCGGAAACACCATATATTTT. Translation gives CASSLEGELSGNTIYF. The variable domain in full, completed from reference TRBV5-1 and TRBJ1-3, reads KAGVTQTPRYLIKTRGQQVTLSCSPISGHRSVSWYQQTPGQGLQFLFEYFSETQRNKGNFPGRFSGRQFSNSRSEMNVSTLELGDSALYLCASSLEGELSGNTIYFGEGSWLTVV.